The 26 T cell receptor beta chains below all came from one sample that was sequenced in a study of T cells in Graves' hyperthyroidism and ophthalmopathy. Amplified TCR beta CDR3 regions derived from RNA transcripts. TCR CDR3 regions were first amplified by RT-PCR with HTBI primers. TCRdb independently ran MiXCR on the multiplex PCR reads; one entry per CDR3 protein. The sample lists around 390,000 distinct CDR3 sequences, more than 12% occurring once. Sequencing used blood. The receptors here all came from a woman in her twenties or thirties with Graves' ophthalmopathy.

This clonotype was picked up many times. The V gene is TRBV15, the J gene TRBJ1-1; maybe TRBD1 (5 bases). The CDR3 is made up of 14 amino acids. Germline V lookup: CDR1 LNHNV, CDR2 YYDKDF (reference sequence). Trimming removed 7 bases from V and 4 bases from J, with 16 bases in between. CDR3 sequence reads: CATTSAGGFTEAFF. The CDR3 DNA reads as TGTGCCACCACTTCGGCCGGGGGTTTCACTGAAGCTTTCTTT.

This clonotype was recorded at least ten times. The chain is built from TRBV6-1 and TRBJ2-7; D is unclear. The CDR3 sequence is 11 residues long. Trimming shortened V by 5 bases and J by 5 bases, and 7 bases separated the two germline ends. Germline V gene data show CDR1 as MNHNS and CDR2 as SASEGT. In DNA, the CDR3 is TGTGCCAGCAGTTCATATAACGAGCAGTACTTC. It codes for CASSSYNEQYF.

The table lists this clonotype with many counts. The V call is TRBV5-1, the J call TRBJ1-6, with 7 bases fitting TRBD1. Trimming removed 1 base from V and 10 bases from J; junction bases left unmatched: 5. Germline values: CDR1 SGHRS, CDR2 YFSETQ. This CDR3 is built from 14 residues. Here the CDR3 reads CASSLMQGESPLHF. CDR3 DNA: TGCGCCAGCAGCTTGATGCAGGGGGAATCACCCCTCCACTTT.

This clonotype showed up many times. This chain joins TRBV11-3 and TRBJ1-1; D is uncertain. The V gene's germline CDR1 is SGHNT and CDR2 YENEEA. The CDR3 has 17 residues. The V end was cut by 6 bases, the J end by 2 bases, with 22 bases between. The CDR3 region has the DNA TGTGCCAGCAGACAAAACACCGGCGAAAGGGTCAACACTGAAGCTTTCTTT. Protein product: CASRQNTGERVNTEAFF.

For this clonotype: A single base separates this from a much larger clone, so it may be a read error. The gene calls are TRBV7-6 and TRBJ2-5, with unresolved D. Germline V CDR1 and CDR2: SGHVS, FNYEAQ. The CDR3 has 14 amino acids. V was trimmed by 4 bases and J by 7 bases, leaving 16 bases between them. The CDR3 loop is CASSYLGLTGTQYF. Here the CDR3 DNA reads TGTGCCAGCAGCTATTTGGGGTTAACGGGGACCCAGTACTTC.

This clonotype came up a few times. The chain uses TRBV25-1 and TRBJ2-3, with 12 positions matching TRBD2. The CDR3 is 14 residues long. Looked up from germline, CDR1 is MGHDK and CDR2 is SYGVNS. Trimming cost V 6 bases and J 4 bases; bases outside gene matches: 2. The CDR3 spells CASRASGGADTQYF. Written as DNA, the CDR3 is TGTGCCAGCAGAGCTAGCGGGGGGGCAGATACGCAGTATTTT. The full variable domain, with the rest looked up from reference TRBV25-1 and TRBJ2-3, is EADIYQTPRYLVIGTGKKITLECSQTMGHDKMYWYQQDPGMELHLIHYSYGVNSTEKGDLSSESTVSRIRTEHFPLTLESARPSHTSQYLCASRASGGADTQYFGPGTRLTVL.

Ten or more counts support this clonotype. The rearrangement uses TRBV20-1 and TRBJ2-3, with a weak D call TRBD2 (7 bases). This CDR3 has 13 residues. CDR1 and CDR2 (germline): DFQATT, SNEGSKA (reference sequence). Trimming stripped 0 bases from V and 6 bases from J, with 10 bases between. The CDR3 region is CSARETGGDTQYF. CDR3 coding DNA: TGCAGTGCTAGAGAAACGGGGGGCGATACGCAGTATTTT.

This clonotype came up a few times. The chain combines TRBV13 with TRBJ1-2; the match to TRBD1 covers 8 bases. Per germline, CDR1 PRHDT and CDR2 FYEKMQ (reference sequence). Germline trimming cut 5 bases from V and 4 bases from J; bases unmatched to any gene: 6. The CDR3 covers 14 residues. CDR3 sequence reads: CASSRQGISYGYTF. CDR3 coding DNA: TGTGCCAGCAGCCGACAGGGGATTAGCTATGGCTACACCTTC.

The genes are TRBV7-3 and TRBJ2-7; 8 bases fit TRBD1. Germline V gene data show CDR1 as SGHTA and CDR2 as FQGTGA. V dropped 6 bases and J dropped 4; count of bases not matched to a gene: 8. This CDR3 contains 14 residues. Here the CDR3 reads CASSPGQGNYEQYF. Here the CDR3 DNA reads TGTGCCAGCAGTCCCGGACAGGGTAATTACGAGCAGTACTTC.

This clonotype was seen ten or more times. V usage is TRBV5-6 and J usage is TRBJ2-5; D remains unclear. The CDR3 is made up of 13 amino acids. V lost 0 bases and J 5 bases, leaving 8 bases between the germline ends. The V gene's germline CDR1 is SGHDT and CDR2 YYEEEE. The CDR3 bases are TGTGCCAGCAGCTTGGTAGTGCGGGAGACCCAGTACTTC. Amino acid sequence: CASSLVVRETQYF.

This clonotype was detected a few times. The V gene is TRBV20-1, the J gene TRBJ2-3; 11 positions match TRBD2. From germline, CDR1 is DFQATT and CDR2 SNEGSKA (reference sequence). The CDR3 loop spans 18 amino acids. J lost 4 bases, V lost 3 bases, and 15 bases had no gene match. CDR3 bases: TGCAGTGCTAGGAAATTAGCGGGGGGGCCAATGGCGGCAGATACGCAGTATTTT. It translates to CSARKLAGGPMAADTQYF.

Ten or more counts support this clonotype. The rearrangement links TRBV10-3 to TRBJ2-2, with no clear D. Trimming shortened V by 2 bases and J by 8 bases, and 15 bases separated the two germline ends. The CDR3 loop spans 15 amino acids. Germline V gene sequence: CDR1 ENHRY, CDR2 SYGVKD. The CDR3 nucleotides read TGTGCCATCAGTGAGAGAGAATGGAAGGCGGGGGAGCTGTTTTTT. This sequence encodes CAISEREWKAGELFF.

This clonotype was detected ten times or more. The rearrangement uses TRBV30 and TRBJ1-2; no clear D. CDR3 length: 17 amino acids. Looked up from germline, CDR1 is GTSNPN and CDR2 is SVGIG (reference sequence). V dropped 3 bases and J dropped 4 bases, with 24 bases sitting between them. Here the CDR3 DNA reads TGTGCCTGGAGGGACCCTCCTATCTTTTCGAACAGCTATGGCTACACCTTC. Encoded protein: CAWRDPPIFSNSYGYTF.

This clonotype was picked up many times. J is TRBJ2-1 and V is TRBV3-1; no clear D gene. This CDR3 spans 15 amino acids. V was cut by 0 bases and J by 1 base, with 7 bases left in between. The germline V gene has CDR1 LGHDT and CDR2 YNNKEL (reference sequence). The chain's CDR3 is CASSQDPRSYNEQFF. The CDR3 nucleotides are TGTGCCAGCAGCCAAGACCCTAGGTCCTACAATGAGCAGTTCTTC.

This clonotype was seen ten or more times. V gene TRBV7-2 combines with J gene TRBJ2-5, with TRBD1 identical over 10 bases. Per germline, CDR1 SGHTA and CDR2 FQGNSA. The J segment lost 4 bases and the V segment lost 5 bases, leaving 4 bases of the junction unmatched. The CDR3 consists of 14 residues. This CDR3 reads CASSQGQGVETQYF. CDR3 in DNA: TGTGCCAGCAGCCAAGGACAGGGGGTAGAGACCCAGTACTTC.

This clonotype has ten or more counts. The gene calls are TRBV30 and TRBJ2-3, with D unclear. The CDR3 runs 13 residues. Germline V gives CDR1 GTSNPN, CDR2 SVGIG (reference sequence). The V end was cut by 5 bases, the J end by 9 bases, with 18 bases between. The CDR3 sequence: CAWGKRTVETQYF. CDR3 bases: TGTGCCTGGGGAAAGAGGACGGTCGAAACGCAGTATTTT.

This clonotype was observed a few times. This clone may be a read error of a much larger clone one base away. The rearrangement links TRBV3-1 to TRBJ1-6, with D hard to call. This CDR3 comprises 13 residues. The germline gives CDR1 LGHDT, CDR2 YNNKEL (reference sequence). Trimming stripped 5 bases from V and 9 bases from J, with 11 bases between. The CDR3 coding sequence is TGTGCCAGCAGCGGGAGACACCTTTCACCCCTCCACTTT. Amino acid sequence: CASSGRHLSPLHF.

With regard to this clonotype: A much larger clonotype is one base distant, so this may be a read error. The CDR3 is CAGSPRDLAQETQYF. The CDR3 DNA is TGTGCCGGCAGCCCCCGGGATCTTGCGCAAGAGACCCAGTACTTC. The gene calls are TRBV7-9 and TRBJ2-5; D is possibly TRBD2 (5 bases). The CDR3 has 15 amino acids. Per the germline V gene, CDR1 is SEHNR and CDR2 is FQNEAQ (reference sequence).

The V and J genes are TRBV6-1 and TRBJ1-4; D gene unclear. This CDR3 contains 13 residues. V shed 10 bases and J shed 4 bases, with 13 bases lying between them. Germline assignment: CDR1 MNHNS and CDR2 SASEGT. CDR3 DNA sequence: TGTGCCAACAGAACAGTAAATAATGAAAAACTGTTTTTT. Its translation is CANRTVNNEKLFF.

A word on this clonotype: A much larger clone differs from this one at a single base, so this may be a read error. The rearrangement joins TRBV2 to TRBJ1-5; 7 bases are shared with TRBD1. CDR1 SNHLY and CDR2 FYNNEI come from the germline V gene. Trimming removed 4 bases from V and 5 bases from J; junction bases left unmatched: 5. This CDR3 comprises 14 residues. CDR3 in amino acids: CASSGGQTHQPQHF. The CDR3, as DNA: TGTGCCAGCAGTGGGGGACAGACCCATCAGCCCCAGCATTTT.

This clonotype was seen a few times. The rearrangement uses TRBV6-2 or TRBV6-3 and TRBJ2-6, with 10 bases lining up with TRBD1. Germline assignment: CDR1 MNHEY and CDR2 SVGEGT. The CDR3 is 19 residues long. Trimming removed 7 bases from V and 2 bases from J; junction bases left unmatched: 14. CDR3 sequence: CASTLRDGTGETGANVLTF. The CDR3 DNA sequence: TGTGCCAGCACCTTAAGGGACGGGACAGGGGAGACTGGGGCCAACGTCCTGACTTTC.

This clonotype appeared many times. The gene calls are TRBV20-1 and TRBJ2-7; the D is unclear. The V end lost 4 bases, the J end lost 0 bases, and 16 bases lay between the germline ends. The CDR3 sequence is 15 residues long. Germline values: CDR1 DFQATT, CDR2 SNEGSKA (reference sequence). The CDR3 coding sequence is TGCAGTGCTATCTACAGCCACTGGCCCTCCTACGAGCAGTACTTC. It encodes CSAIYSHWPSYEQYF.

The J gene is TRBJ2-3, the V gene TRBV25-1, with D possibly being TRBD1 (6 bases). The CDR3 runs to 14 residues. Germline V CDR1 and CDR2: MGHDK, SYGVNS. The ends were cut back, 3 bases at V and 2 bases at J, with 9 bases in the middle. CDR3 DNA sequence: TGTGCCAGCAGTGACAGGGGTATCACAGATACGCAGTATTTT. As protein: CASSDRGITDTQYF.

At least ten counts were recorded for this clonotype. This sequence joins TRBV7-8 and TRBJ2-7; 11 bases agree with TRBD1. Losses at the gene ends were 5 bases for V and 6 bases for J; bases not matched to a gene: 6. This CDR3 has 14 residues. Germline CDR1 SGHVS, CDR2 FQNEAQ. This CDR3 is CASSGRTGGVEQYF. The CDR3 region has the DNA TGTGCCAGCAGCGGACGGACAGGGGGCGTCGAGCAGTACTTC.

This clonotype was found many times. This sequence joins TRBV11-1 and TRBJ2-1, with D perhaps matching TRBD2 (6 bases). This CDR3 is 16 amino acids long. Germline V gene lookup returns CDR1 SGHAT and CDR2 FQDESV (reference sequence). V was pared by 1 base and J by 3 bases, with 13 bases between. CDR3 amino acids: CASSLVTASVYNEQFF. CDR3 DNA: TGTGCCAGCAGCTTAGTCACGGCTAGCGTCTACAATGAGCAGTTCTTC.

Only a few counts were recorded for this clonotype. The chain couples TRBV24-1 to TRBJ1-5, with 8 positions matching TRBD1. Germline assignment: CDR1 KGHDR and CDR2 SFDVKD. This CDR3 region has 16 residues. The trim removed 9 bases at V and 2 bases at J, leaving 11 bases unmatched. Here the CDR3 DNA reads TGTGCCACCTCTCCTTCCGGGACAGGTCGCAATCAGCCCCAGCATTTT. Protein sequence: CATSPSGTGRNQPQHF.